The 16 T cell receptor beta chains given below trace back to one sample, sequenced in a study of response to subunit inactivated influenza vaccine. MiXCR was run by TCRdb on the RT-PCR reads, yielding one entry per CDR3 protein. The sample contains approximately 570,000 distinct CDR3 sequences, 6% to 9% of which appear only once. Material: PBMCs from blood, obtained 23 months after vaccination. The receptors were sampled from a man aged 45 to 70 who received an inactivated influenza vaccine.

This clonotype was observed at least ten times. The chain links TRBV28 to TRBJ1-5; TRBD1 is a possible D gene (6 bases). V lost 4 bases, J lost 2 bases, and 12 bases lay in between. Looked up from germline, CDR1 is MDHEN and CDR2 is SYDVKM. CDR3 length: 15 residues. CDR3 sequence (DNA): TGTGCCAGCAGTTGGGGGGGGGGCGGCAATCAGCCCCAGCATTTT. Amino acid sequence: CASSWGGGGNQPQHF.

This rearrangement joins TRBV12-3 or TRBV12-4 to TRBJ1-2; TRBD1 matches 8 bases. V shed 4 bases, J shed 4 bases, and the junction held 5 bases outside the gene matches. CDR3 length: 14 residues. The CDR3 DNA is TGTGCCAGCAGTTCGCGGGACAGGCGCTATGGCTACACCTTC. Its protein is CASSSRDRRYGYTF.

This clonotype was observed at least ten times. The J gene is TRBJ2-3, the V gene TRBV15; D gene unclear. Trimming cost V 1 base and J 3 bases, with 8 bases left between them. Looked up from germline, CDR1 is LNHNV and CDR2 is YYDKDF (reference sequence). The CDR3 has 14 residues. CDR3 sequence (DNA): TGTGCCACCAGCAGAGCTTTTGGGACAGATACGCAGTATTTT. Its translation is CATSRAFGTDTQYF.

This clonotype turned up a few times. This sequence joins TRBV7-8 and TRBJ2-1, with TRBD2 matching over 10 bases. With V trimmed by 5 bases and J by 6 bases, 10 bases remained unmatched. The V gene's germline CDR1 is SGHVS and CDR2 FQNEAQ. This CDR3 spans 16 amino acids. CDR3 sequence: CASSPKREGLGNEQFF. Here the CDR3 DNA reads TGTGCCAGCAGCCCTAAGCGGGAGGGCCTCGGCAATGAGCAGTTCTTC. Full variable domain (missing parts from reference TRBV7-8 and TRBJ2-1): GAGVSQSPRYKVAKRGQDVALRCDPISGHVSLFWYQQALGQGPEFLTYFQNEAQLDKSGLPSDRFFAERPEGSVSTLKIQRTQQEDSAVYLCASSPKREGLGNEQFFGPGTRLTVL.

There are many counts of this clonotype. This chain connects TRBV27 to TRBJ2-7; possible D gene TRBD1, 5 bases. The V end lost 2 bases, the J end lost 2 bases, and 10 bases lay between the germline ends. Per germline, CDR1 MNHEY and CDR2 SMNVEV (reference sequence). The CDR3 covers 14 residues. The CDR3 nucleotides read TGTGCCAGCAGTTTACTATCCAGGGCCTACGAGCAGTACTTC. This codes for CASSLLSRAYEQYF.

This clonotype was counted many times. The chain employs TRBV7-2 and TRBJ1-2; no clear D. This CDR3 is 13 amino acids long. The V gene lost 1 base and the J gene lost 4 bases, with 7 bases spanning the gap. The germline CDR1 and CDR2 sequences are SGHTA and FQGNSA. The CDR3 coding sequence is TGTGCCAGCAGCTTAGGGATCCGCTATGGCTACACCTTC. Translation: CASSLGIRYGYTF.

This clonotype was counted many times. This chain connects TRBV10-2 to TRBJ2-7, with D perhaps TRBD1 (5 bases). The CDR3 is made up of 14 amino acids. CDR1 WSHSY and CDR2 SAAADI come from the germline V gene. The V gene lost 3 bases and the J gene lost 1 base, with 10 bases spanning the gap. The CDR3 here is CASSDWGRSYEQYF. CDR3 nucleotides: TGCGCCAGCAGTGATTGGGGCCGATCCTACGAGCAGTACTTC.

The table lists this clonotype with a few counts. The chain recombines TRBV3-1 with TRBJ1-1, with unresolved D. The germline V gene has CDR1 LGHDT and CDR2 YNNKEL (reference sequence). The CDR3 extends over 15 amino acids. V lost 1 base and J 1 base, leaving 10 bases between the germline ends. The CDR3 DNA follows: TGTGCCAGCAGCCAAGTATTCGTGGGGAACACTGAAGCTTTCTTT. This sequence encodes CASSQVFVGNTEAFF.

Written as DNA, the CDR3 is TGTGCCAGCAGCCAAGATTTGGGGATTTTGCAGCCCCAGCATTTT. Its translation: CASSQDLGILQPQHF. V gene TRBV3-1 combines with J gene TRBJ1-5; D is unresolved. CDR1 and CDR2 from the germline V gene are LGHDT and YNNKEL (reference sequence). V was trimmed by 0 bases and J by 7 bases, leaving 13 bases between them. The CDR3 runs 15 residues.

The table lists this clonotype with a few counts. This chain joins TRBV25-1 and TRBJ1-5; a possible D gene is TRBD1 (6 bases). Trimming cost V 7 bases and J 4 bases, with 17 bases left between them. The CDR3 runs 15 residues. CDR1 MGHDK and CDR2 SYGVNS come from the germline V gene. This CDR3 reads CASKAAGEVNQPQHF. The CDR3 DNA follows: TGTGCCAGCAAGGCGGCAGGGGAGGTAAATCAGCCCCAGCATTTT.

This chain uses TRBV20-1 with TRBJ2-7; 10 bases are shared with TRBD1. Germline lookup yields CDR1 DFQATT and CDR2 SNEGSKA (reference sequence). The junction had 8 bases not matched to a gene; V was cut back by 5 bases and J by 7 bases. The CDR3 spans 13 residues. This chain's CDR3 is CSAEDRGTGEQYF. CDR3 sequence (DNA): TGCAGTGCTGAGGACAGGGGGACGGGTGAGCAGTACTTC.

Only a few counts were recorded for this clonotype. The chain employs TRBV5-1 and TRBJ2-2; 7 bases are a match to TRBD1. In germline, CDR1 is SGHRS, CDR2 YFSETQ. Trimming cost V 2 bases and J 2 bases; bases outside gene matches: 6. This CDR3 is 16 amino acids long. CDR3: CASSFHTGVNTGELFF. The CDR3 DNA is TGCGCCAGCAGCTTCCACACAGGGGTTAACACCGGGGAGCTGTTTTTT.

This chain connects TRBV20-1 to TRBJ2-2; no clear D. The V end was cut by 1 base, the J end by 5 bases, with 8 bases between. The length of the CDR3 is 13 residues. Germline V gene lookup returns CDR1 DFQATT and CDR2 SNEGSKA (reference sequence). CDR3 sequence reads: CSARAQFTGELFF. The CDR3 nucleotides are TGCAGTGCTAGAGCTCAGTTTACCGGGGAGCTGTTTTTT.

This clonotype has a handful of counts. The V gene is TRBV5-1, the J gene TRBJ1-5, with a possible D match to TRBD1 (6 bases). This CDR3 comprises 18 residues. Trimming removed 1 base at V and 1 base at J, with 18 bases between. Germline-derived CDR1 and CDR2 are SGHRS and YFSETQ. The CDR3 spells CASSLFPGAQESNQPQHF. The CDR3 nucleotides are TGCGCCAGCAGCTTGTTCCCAGGGGCCCAGGAAAGCAATCAGCCCCAGCATTTT.

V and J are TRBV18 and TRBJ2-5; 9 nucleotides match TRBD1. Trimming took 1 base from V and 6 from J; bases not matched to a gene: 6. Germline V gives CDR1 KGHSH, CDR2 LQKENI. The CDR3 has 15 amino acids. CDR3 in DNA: TGTGCCAGCTCACCACGAACAGGGGGCGCCCAGACCCAGTACTTC. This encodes CASSPRTGGAQTQYF.

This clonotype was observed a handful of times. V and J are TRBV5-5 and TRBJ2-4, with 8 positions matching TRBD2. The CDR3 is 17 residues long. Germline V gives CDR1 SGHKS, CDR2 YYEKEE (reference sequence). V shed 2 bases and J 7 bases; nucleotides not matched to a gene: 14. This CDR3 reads CASSFWRGVLDVNIQYF. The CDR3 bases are TGTGCCAGCAGCTTTTGGCGGGGGGTACTCGATGTGAACATTCAGTACTTC.